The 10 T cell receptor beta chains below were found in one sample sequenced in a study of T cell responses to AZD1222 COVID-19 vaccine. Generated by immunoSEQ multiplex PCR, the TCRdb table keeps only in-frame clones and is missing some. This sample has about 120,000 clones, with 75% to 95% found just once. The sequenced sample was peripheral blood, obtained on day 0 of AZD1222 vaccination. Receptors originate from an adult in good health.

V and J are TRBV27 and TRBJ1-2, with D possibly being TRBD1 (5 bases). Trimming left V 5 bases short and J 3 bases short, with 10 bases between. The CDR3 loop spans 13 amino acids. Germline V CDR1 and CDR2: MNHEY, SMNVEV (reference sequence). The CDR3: CASSDRPDYGYTF. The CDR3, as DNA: TGTGCCAGCAGTGACAGACCGGACTATGGCTACACCTTC.

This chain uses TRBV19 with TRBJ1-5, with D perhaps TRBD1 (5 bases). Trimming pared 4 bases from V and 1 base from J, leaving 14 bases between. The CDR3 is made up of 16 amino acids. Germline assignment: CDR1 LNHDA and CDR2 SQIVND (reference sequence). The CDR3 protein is CASSTSGGGSNQPQHF. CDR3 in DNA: TGTGCCAGTAGTACGTCGGGGGGGGGAAGCAATCAGCCCCAGCATTTT.

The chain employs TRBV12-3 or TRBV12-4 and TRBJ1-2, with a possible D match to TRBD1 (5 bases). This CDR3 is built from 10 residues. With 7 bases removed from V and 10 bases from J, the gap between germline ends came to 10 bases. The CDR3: CASTWGYYTF. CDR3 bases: TGTGCCAGCACCTGGGGGTACTACACCTTC.

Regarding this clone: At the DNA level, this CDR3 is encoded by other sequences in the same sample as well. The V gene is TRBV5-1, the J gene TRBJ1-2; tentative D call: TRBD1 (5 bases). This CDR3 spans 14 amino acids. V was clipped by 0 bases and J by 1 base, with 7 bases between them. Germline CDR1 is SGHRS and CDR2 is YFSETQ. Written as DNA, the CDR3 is TGCGCCAGCAGCTTGGGTGGGGGTAACTATGGCTACACCTTC. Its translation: CASSLGGGNYGYTF.

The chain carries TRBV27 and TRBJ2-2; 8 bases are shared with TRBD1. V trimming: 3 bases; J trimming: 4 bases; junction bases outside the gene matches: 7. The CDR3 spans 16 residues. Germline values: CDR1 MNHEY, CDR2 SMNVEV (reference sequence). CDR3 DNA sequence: TGTGCCAGCAGTTTGTCCCGGACAGGGATCACCGGGGAGCTGTTTTTT. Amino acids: CASSLSRTGITGELFF.

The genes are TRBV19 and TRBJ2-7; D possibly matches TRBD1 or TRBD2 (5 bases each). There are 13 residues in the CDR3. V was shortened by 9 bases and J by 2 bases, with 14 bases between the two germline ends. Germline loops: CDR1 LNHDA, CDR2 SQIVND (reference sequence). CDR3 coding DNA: TGTGCCAGCCGGGGCAGGTCAACCTACGAGCAGTACTTC. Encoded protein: CASRGRSTYEQYF.

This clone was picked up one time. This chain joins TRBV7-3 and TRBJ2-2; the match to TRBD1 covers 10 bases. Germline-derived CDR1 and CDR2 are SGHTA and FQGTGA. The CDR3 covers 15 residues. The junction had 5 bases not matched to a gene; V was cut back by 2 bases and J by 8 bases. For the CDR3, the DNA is TGTGCCAGCAGCTTATTGACAGGGGGCTTGGGGGAGCTGTTTTTT. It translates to CASSLLTGGLGELFF.

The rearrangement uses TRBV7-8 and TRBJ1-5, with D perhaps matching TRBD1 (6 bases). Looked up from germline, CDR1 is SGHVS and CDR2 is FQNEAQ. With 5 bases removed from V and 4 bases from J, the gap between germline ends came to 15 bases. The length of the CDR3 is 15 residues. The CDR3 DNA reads TGTGCCAGCAGCCAGGGGTCGGGGGGAAATCAGCCCCAGCATTTT. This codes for CASSQGSGGNQPQHF.

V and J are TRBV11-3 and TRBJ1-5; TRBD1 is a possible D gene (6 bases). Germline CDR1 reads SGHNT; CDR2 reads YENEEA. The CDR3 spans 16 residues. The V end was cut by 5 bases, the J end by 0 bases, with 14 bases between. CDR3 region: CASSEGGAYSNQPQHF. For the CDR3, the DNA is TGTGCCAGCAGCGAGGGGGGTGCTTATAGCAATCAGCCCCAGCATTTT.

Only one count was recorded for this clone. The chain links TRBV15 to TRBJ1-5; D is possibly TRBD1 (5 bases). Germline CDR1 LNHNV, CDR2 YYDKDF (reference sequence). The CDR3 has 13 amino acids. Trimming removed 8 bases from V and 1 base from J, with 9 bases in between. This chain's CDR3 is CATRGSSNQPQHF. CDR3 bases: TGTGCCACCCGGGGGTCCAGCAATCAGCCCCAGCATTTT. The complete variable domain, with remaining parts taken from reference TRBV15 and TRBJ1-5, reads DAMVIQNPRYQVTQFGKPVTLSCSQTLNHNVMYWYQQKSSQAPKLLFHYYDKDFNNEADTPDNFQSRRPNTSFCFLDIRSPGLGDTAMYLCATRGSSNQPQHFGDGTRLSIL.